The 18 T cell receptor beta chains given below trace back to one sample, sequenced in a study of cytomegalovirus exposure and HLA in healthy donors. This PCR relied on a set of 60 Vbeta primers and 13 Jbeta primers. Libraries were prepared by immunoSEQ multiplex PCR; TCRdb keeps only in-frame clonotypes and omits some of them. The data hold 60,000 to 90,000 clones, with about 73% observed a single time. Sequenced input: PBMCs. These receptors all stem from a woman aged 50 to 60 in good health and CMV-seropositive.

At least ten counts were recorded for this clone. CDR3 protein: CASSERTGGLTGELFF. In nucleotides, the CDR3 is TGTGCCAGCAGTGAGCGGACAGGGGGCCTCACCGGGGAGCTGTTTTTT. The V gene is TRBV6-1, the J gene TRBJ2-2, with TRBD1 matching over 11 bases. CDR3 size: 16 residues. Germline CDR1 and CDR2: MNHNS and SASEGT. The junction had 4 bases not matched to a gene; V was cut back by 3 bases and J by 4 bases.

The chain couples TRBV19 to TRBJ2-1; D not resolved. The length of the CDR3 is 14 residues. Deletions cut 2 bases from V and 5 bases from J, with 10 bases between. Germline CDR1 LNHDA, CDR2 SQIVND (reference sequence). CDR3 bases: TGTGCCAGTAGTATAACCGGGTCCGACAATGAGCAGTTCTTC. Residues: CASSITGSDNEQFF. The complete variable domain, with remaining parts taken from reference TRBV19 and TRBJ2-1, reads DGGITQSPKYLFRKEGQNVTLSCEQNLNHDAMYWYRQDPGQGLRLIYYSQIVNDFQKGDIAEGYSVSREKKESFPLTVTSAQKNPTAFYLCASSITGSDNEQFFGPGTRLTVL.

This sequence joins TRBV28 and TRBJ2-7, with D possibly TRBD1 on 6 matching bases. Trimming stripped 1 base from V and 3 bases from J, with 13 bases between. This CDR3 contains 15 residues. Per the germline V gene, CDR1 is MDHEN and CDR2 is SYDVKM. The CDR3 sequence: CASSLFSGGLYEQYF. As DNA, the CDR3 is TGTGCCAGCAGTTTATTTTCTGGGGGCCTCTACGAGCAGTACTTC. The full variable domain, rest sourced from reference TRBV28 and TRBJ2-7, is DVKVTQSSRYLVKRTGEKVFLECVQDMDHENMFWYRQDPGLGLRLIYFSYDVKMKEKGDIPEGYSVSREKKERFSLILESASTNQTSMYLCASSLFSGGLYEQYFGPGTRLTVT.

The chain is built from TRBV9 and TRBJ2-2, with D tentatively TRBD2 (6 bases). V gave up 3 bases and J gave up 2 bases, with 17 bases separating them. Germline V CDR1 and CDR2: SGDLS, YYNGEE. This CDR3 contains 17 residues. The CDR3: CASSDSGAGPNTGELFF. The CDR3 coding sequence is TGTGCCAGCAGCGACTCGGGAGCGGGTCCCAACACCGGGGAGCTGTTTTTT. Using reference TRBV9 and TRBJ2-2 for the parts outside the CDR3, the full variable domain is DSGVTQTPKHLITATGQRVTLRCSPRSGDLSVYWYQQSLDQGLQFLIQYYNGEERAKGNILERFSAQQFPDLHSELNLSSLELGDSALYFCASSDSGAGPNTGELFFGEGSRLTVL.

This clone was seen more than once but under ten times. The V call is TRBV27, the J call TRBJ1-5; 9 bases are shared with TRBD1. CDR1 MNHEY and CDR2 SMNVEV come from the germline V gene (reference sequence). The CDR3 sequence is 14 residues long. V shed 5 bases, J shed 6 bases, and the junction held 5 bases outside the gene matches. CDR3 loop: CASSRTGEGQPQHF. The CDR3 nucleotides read TGTGCCAGCAGTCGGACAGGGGAAGGTCAGCCCCAGCATTTT.

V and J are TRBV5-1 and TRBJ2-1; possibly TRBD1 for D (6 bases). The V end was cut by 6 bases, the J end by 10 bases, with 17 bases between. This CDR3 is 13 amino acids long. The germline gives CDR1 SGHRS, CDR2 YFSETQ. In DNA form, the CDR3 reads TGCGCCAGCAAAGGGACATTTGACCAGGAGCAGTTCTTC. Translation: CASKGTFDQEQFF.

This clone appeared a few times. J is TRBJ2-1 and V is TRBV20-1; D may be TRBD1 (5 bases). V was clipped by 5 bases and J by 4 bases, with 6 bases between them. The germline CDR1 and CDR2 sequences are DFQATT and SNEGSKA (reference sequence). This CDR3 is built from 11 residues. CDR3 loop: CSAYRYNEQFF. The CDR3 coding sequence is TGCAGTGCTTACAGGTACAATGAGCAGTTCTTC.

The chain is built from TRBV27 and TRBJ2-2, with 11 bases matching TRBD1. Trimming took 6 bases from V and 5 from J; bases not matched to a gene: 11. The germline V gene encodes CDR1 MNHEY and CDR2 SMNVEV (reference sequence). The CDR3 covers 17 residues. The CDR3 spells CASSLIWTGGRTGELFF. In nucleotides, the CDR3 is TGTGCCAGCAGCCTAATATGGACAGGGGGCCGGACCGGGGAGCTGTTTTTT.

In DNA form, the CDR3 reads TGTGCCAGCAGCGTGGACCCCGGACTAGCGGGATACAATGAGCAGTTCTTC. It codes for CASSVDPGLAGYNEQFF. V is TRBV5-4 and J is TRBJ2-1; 12 bases line up with TRBD2. Trimming took 4 bases from V and 4 from J; bases not matched to a gene: 9. Germline V gives CDR1 SGHNT, CDR2 YYREEE (reference sequence). The CDR3 totals 17 residues.

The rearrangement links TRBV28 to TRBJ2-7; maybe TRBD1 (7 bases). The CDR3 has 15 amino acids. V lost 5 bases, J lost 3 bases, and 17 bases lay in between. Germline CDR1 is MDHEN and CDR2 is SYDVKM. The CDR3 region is CASSRGQPGGYEQYF. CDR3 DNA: TGTGCCAGCAGTCGGGGACAGCCCGGGGGCTACGAGCAGTACTTC.

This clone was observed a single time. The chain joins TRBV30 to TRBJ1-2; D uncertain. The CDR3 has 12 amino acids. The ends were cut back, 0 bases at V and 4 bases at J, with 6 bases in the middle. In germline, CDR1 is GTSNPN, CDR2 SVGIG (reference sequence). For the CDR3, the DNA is TGTGCCTGGAGTGTAGGCGGCTATGGCTACACCTTC. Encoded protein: CAWSVGGYGYTF.

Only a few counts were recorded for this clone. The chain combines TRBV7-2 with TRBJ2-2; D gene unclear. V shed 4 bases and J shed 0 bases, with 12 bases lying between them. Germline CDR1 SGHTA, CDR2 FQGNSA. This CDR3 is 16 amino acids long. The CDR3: CASSSLGGSNTGELFF. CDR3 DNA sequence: TGTGCCAGCAGCTCCCTCGGCGGCTCGAACACCGGGGAGCTGTTTTTT.

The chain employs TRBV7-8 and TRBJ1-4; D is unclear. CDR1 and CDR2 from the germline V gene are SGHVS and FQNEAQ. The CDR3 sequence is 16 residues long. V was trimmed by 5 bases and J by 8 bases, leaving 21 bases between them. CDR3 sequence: CASSPILRGLGEKLFF. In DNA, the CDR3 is TGTGCCAGCAGCCCAATCTTGAGAGGGTTAGGGGAAAAACTGTTTTTT.

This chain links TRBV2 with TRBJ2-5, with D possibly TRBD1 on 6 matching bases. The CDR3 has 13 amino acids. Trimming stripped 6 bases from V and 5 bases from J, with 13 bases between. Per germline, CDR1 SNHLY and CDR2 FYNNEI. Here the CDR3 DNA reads TGTGCCAGCAGGGCCACAGGGTTGGAGACCCAGTACTTC. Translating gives CASRATGLETQYF.

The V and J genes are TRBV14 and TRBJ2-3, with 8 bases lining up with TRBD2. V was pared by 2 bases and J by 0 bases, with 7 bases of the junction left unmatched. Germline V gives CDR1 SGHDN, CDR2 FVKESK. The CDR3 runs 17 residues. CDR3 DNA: TGTGCCAGCAGCCAATTTGGCGGGAGGTCTAGCACAGATACGCAGTATTTT. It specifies CASSQFGGRSSTDTQYF.

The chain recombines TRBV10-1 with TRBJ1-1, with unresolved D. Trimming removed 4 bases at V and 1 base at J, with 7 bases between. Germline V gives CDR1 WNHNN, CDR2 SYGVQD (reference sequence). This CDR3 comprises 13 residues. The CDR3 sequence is CASSVGRNTEAFF. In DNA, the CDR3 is TGCGCCAGCAGTGTGGGGAGGAACACTGAAGCTTTCTTT.

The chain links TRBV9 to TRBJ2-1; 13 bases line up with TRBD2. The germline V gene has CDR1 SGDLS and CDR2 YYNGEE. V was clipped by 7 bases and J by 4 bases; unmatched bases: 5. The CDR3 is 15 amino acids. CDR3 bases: TGTGCCAGCTCTTTGGGACTAGCGGGATACAATGAGCAGTTCTTC. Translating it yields CASSLGLAGYNEQFF. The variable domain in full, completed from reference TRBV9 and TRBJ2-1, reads DSGVTQTPKHLITATGQRVTLRCSPRSGDLSVYWYQQSLDQGLQFLIQYYNGEERAKGNILERFSAQQFPDLHSELNLSSLELGDSALYFCASSLGLAGYNEQFFGPGTRLTVL.

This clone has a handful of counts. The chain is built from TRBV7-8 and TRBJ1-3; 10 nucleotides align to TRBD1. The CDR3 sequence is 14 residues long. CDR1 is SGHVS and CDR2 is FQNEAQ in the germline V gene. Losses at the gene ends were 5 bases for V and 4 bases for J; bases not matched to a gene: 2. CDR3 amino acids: CASSRQGAGNTIYF. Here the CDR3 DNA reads TGTGCCAGCAGCAGACAGGGGGCAGGAAACACCATATATTTT.